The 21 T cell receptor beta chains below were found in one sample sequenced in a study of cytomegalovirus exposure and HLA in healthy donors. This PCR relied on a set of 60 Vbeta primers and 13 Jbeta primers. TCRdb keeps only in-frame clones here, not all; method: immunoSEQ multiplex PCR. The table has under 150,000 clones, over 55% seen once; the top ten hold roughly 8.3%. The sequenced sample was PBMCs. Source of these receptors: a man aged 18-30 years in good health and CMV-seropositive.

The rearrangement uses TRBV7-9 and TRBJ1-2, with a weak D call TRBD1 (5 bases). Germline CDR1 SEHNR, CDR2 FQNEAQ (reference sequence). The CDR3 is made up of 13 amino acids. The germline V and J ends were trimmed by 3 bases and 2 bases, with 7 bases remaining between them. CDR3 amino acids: CASSFDSNYGYTF. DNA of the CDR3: TGTGCCAGCAGCTTTGACAGCAACTATGGCTACACCTTC.

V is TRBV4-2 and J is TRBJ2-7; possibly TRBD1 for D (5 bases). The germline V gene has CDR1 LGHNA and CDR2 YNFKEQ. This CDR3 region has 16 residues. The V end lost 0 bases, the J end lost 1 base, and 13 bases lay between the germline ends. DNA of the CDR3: TGTGCCAGCAGCCAAGATAGGGTGCAGGGATCCTACGAGCAGTACTTC. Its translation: CASSQDRVQGSYEQYF.

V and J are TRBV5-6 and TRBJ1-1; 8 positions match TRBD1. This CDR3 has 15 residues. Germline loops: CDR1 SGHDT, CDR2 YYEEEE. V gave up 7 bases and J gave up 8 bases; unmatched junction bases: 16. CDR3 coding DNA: TGTGCCAGCCGCAGGGGGCTAGAGGGGAGCGTAGAAGCTTTCTTT. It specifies CASRRGLEGSVEAFF.

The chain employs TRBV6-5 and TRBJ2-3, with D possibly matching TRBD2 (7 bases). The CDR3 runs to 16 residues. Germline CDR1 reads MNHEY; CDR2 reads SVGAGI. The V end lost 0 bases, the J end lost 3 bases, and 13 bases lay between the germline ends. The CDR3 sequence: CASSYSRGGVTDTQYF. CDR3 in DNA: TGTGCCAGCAGTTACTCGAGGGGGGGGGTAACAGATACGCAGTATTTT.

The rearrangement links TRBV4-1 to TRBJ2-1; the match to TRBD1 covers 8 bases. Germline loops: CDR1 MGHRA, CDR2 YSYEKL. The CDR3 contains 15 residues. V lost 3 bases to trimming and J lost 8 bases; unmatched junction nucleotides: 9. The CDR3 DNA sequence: TGCGCCAGCAGCCATATAACAGGGGGGATCGATGAGCAGTTCTTC. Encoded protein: CASSHITGGIDEQFF.

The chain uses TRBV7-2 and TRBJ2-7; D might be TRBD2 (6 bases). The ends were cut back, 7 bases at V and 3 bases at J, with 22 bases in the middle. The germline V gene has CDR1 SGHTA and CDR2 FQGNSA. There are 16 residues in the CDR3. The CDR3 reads CASMQSTDYWIYEQYF. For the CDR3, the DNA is TGTGCCAGCATGCAGTCCACGGACTACTGGATCTACGAGCAGTACTTC.

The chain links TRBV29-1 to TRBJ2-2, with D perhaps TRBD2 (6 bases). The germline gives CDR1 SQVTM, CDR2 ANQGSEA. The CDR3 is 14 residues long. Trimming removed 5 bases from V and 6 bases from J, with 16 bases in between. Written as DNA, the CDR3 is TGCAGCGTTAGGGCAAATTCGGGGGCCGGGGAGCTGTTTTTT. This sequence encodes CSVRANSGAGELFF.

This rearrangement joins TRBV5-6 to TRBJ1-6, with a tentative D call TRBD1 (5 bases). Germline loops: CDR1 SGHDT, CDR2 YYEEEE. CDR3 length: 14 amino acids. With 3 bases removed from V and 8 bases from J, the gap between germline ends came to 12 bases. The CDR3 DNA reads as TGTGCCAGCAGCTGGGGCGTTGATGATTCACCCCTCCACTTT. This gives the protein CASSWGVDDSPLHF.

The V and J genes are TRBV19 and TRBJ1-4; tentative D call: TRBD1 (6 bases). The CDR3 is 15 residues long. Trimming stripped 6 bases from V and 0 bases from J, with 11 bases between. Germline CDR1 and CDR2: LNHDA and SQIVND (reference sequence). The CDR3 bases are TGTGCCAGTAGCGGAAGGACAGCAACTAATGAAAAACTGTTTTTT. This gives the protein CASSGRTATNEKLFF.

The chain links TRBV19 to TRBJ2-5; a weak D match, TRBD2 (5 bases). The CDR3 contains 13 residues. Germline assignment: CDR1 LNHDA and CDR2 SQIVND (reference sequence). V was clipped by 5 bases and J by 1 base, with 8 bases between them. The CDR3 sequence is CASSADFQETQYF. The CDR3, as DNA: TGTGCCAGTAGTGCGGACTTCCAAGAGACCCAGTACTTC.

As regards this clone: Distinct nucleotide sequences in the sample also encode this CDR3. The CDR3: CASSAFRGNQPQHF. CDR3 bases: TGTGCCAGCAGTGCGTTCCGTGGCAATCAGCCCCAGCATTTT. The chain links TRBV2 to TRBJ1-5, with unresolved D. Germline V CDR1 and CDR2: SNHLY, FYNNEI. The CDR3 is 14 amino acids. V was pared by 4 bases and J by 2 bases, with 9 bases between.

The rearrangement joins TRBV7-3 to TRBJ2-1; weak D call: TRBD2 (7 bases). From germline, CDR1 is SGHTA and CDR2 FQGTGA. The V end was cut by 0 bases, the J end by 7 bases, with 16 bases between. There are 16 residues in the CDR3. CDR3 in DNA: TGTGCCAGCAGCTTAACGCGGTTGGGGGGGGCTAATGAGCAGTTCTTC. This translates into CASSLTRLGGANEQFF.

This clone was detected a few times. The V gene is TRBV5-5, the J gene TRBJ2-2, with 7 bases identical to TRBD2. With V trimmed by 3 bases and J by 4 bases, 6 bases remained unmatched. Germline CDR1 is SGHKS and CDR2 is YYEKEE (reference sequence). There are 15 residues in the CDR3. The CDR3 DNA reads TGTGCCAGCAGCTGGCTGGCTAGCGGCACCGGGGAGCTGTTTTTT. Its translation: CASSWLASGTGELFF.

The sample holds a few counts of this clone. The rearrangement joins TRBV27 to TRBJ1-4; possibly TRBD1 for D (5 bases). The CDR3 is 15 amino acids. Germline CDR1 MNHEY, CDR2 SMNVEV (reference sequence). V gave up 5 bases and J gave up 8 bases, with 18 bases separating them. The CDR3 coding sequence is TGTGCCAGCAGTCCCCCCCGGGGACTTTCGGAAAAACTGTTTTTT. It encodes CASSPPRGLSEKLFF. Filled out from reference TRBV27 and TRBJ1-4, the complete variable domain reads EAQVTQNPRYLITVTGKKLTVTCSQNMNHEYMSWYRQDPGLGLRQIYYSMNVEVTDKGDVPEGYKVSRKEKRNFPLILESPSPNQTSLYFCASSPPRGLSEKLFFGSGTQLSVL.

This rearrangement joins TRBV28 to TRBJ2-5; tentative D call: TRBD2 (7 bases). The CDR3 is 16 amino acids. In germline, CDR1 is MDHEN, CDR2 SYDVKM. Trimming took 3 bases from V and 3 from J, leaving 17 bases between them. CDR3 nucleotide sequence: TGTGCCAGCAGTTTGCGGGGGCGGGGGTTTGAAGAGACCCAGTACTTC. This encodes CASSLRGRGFEETQYF.

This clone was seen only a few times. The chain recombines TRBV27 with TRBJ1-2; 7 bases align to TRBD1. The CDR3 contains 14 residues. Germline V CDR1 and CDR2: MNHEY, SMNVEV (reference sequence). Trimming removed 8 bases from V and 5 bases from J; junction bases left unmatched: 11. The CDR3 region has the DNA TGTGCCAGCGCCGGACAGGATTCAGAATATGGCTACACCTTC. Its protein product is CASAGQDSEYGYTF.

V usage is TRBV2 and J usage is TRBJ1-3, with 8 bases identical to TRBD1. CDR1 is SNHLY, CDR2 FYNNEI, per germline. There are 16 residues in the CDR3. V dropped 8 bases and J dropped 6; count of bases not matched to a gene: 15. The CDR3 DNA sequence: TGTGCCAGCGCTGCTTTTGGGGGACAGGCTATAAACACCATATATTTT. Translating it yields CASAAFGGQAINTIYF.

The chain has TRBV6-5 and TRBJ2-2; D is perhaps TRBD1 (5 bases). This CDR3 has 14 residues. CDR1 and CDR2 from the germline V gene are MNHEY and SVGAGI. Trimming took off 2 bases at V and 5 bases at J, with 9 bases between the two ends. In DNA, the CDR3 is TGTGCCAGCAGTTACGGGGCCCCGACCGGGGAGCTGTTTTTT. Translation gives CASSYGAPTGELFF.

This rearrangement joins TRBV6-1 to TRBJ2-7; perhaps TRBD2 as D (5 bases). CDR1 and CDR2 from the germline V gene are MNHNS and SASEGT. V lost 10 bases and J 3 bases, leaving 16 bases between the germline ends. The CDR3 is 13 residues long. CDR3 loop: CAIGVGALYEQYV. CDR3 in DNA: TGTGCCATCGGGGTCGGCGCCCTCTACGAGCAGTACGTC.

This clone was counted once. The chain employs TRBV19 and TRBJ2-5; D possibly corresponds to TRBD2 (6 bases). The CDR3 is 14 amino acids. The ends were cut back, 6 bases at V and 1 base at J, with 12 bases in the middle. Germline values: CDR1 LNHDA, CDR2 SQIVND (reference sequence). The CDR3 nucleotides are TGTGCCAGTAGGCGGACTATGGGCCAAGAGACCCAGTACTTC. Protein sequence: CASRRTMGQETQYF.

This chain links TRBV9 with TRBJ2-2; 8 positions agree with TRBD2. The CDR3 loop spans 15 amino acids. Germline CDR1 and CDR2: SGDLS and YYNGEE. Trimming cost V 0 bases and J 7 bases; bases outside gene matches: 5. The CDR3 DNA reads TGTGCCAGCAGCGTAGTCGGGGGGGCTAACGGGGAGCTGTTTTTT. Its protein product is CASSVVGGANGELFF. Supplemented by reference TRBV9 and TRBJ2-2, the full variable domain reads DSGVTQTPKHLITATGQRVTLRCSPRSGDLSVYWYQQSLDQGLQFLIQYYNGEERAKGNILERFSAQQFPDLHSELNLSSLELGDSALYFCASSVVGGANGELFFGEGSRLTVL.